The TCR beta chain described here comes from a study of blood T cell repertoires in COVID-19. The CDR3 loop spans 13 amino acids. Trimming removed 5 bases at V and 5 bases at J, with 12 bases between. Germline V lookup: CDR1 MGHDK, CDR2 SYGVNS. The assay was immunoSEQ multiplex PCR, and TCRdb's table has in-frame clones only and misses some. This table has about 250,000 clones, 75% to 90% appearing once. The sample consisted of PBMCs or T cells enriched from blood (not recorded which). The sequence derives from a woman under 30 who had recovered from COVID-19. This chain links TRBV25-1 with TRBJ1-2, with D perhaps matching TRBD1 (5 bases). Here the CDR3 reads CASSPGVIYGYTF. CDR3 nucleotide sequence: TGTGCCAGCAGTCCGGGGGTCATTTATGGCTACACCTTC.